This TCR beta chain was recorded in a study of T cell responses to AZD1222 COVID-19 vaccine. Study-level findings and limits: Spike regions recognized by vaccine-associated CD4 TCRs spanned the protein, led by 160-218 and 743-854. Only a handful of individuals given AZD1222 were seropositive at baseline. The donor group comprised mostly white British people and more females; the analysis possibly underestimated clonal diversity.

This clone has a single count. Its antigen is unidentified. Some clones are missing from TCRdb's copy, which holds only in-frame ones; the method was immunoSEQ multiplex PCR. The table includes under 150,000 clones, 70% to 90% detected once. The CDR3 has 16 residues. The J gene is TRBJ2-7, the V gene TRBV21-1; the tabulated D call, TRBD1, remains unverified against the DNA. TRBV21-1 is assigned pseudogene status. The sequencing used peripheral blood, collected on day 0 of AZD1222 vaccination. This sequence originates from an adult in good health. The CDR3 spells CASSKAAADRIYEQYF. In nucleotides, the CDR3 is TGTGCCAGCAGCAAAGCGGCCGCCGACAGGATCTACGAGCAGTACTTC.